Listed below are T cell receptor beta chains from one sample, sequenced in a study of blood T cells in healthy people across ages. TCRdb called the 5' RACE reads again in MiXCR, with one record for every CDR3 protein. Among 1.5 million to 2 million distinct CDR3 sequences listed, about 28% were seen once. Sequences were obtained from blood. Receptor source: a woman aged 30 to 39 in good health. Both conserved end residues are part of each CDR3. A D gene is named only where the DNA matches it firmly. Part of the rows lack a size; the others show once, few, many or a class for expanded clones.

V	size	D	J	DNA	CDR3
TRBV5-1	-	-	TRBJ2-3	TGCGCCAGCAGCCCCGGAAACACCTACACAGATACGCAGTATTTT	CASSPGNTYTDTQYF
TRBV2	once	TRBD2	TRBJ2-1	TGTGCCAGCACCAAACTAGCGGAAGCTGGGAATGAGCAGTTCTTC	CASTKLAEAGNEQFF
TRBV7-9	-	-	TRBJ1-2	TGTGCCAGCAGCACCAGGGACCGAACAGCTAACTATGGCTACACCTTC	CASSTRDRTANYGYTF
TRBV4-1	many	TRBD2	TRBJ2-5	TGCGCCAGCAGCCAGAGGACTAGCGGGGGGGAAGAGACCCAGTACTTC	CASSQRTSGGEETQYF
TRBV14	few	-	TRBJ2-7	TGTGCCAGCAGCCCGAAGCTACGGACAACCTACGAGCAGTACTTC	CASSPKLRTTYEQYF
TRBV12-3/TRBV12-4	many	TRBD1	TRBJ1-2	TGTGCCAGCAGTCCCCTGGGACAGTTTTACACCTTC	CASSPLGQFYTF
TRBV15	-	-	TRBJ1-2	TGTGCCACCAGCAGAGACACCAGCCGTCCGCCTACTCCCGGCTTAGACTACACCTTC	CATSRDTSRPPTPGLDYTF
TRBV2	few	-	TRBJ1-2	TGTGCCAGCCCAGGGACCCCTCGCGCTGGCTACACCTTC	CASPGTPRAGYTF
TRBV27	few	-	TRBJ2-7	TGTGCCATAGGTCTTAGGGGCGCGATTTCCTACGAGCAGTACTTC	CAIGLRGAISYEQYF
TRBV25-1	many	-	TRBJ2-5	TGTGCCAGCAGCGTACCGGGACGGAGAGACGAGACCCAGTACTTC	CASSVPGRRDETQYF
TRBV10-3	many	TRBD2	TRBJ2-7	TGTGCCATCAGTGGGGTTACCGGGGGGATATACGAGCAGTACTTC	CAISGVTGGIYEQYF
TRBV6-1	-	-	TRBJ2-2	TGTGCCAGCCTCACTCAGGTTCTCACCGGGGAGCGGTTTTTT	CASLTQVLTGERFF
TRBV29-1	-	-	TRBJ1-4	TGCAGCGTTGAACCCCAAGGTGAAAAACTGTTTTTT	CSVEPQGEKLFF
TRBV28	-	TRBD2	TRBJ2-7	TGTGCCAGCGCTCTTAGCCCGGGAGGTACGGGCGAGCAGTACTTC	CASALSPGGTGEQYF
TRBV6-6	few	-	TRBJ2-1	TGTGCCAGCAGAACAAACCGGGGCACCGTCTCCTACAATGAGCAGTTCTTC	CASRTNRGTVSYNEQFF
TRBV10-3	-	TRBD2	TRBJ2-1	TGTGCCATCAGCCCGGGACTAGCGGGAGATTTGGCGCAGTTCTTC	CAISPGLAGDLAQFF
TRBV9	-	TRBD2	TRBJ2-3	TGTGCCAGCAGCGGCGTTGGACTAGCGGGGTCTAGCACAGATACGCAGTATTTT	CASSGVGLAGSSTDTQYF
TRBV5-1	-	-	TRBJ2-7	TGCGCCTGCAGCTTGATTCCCTACGAGCAGTACTTC	CACSLIPYEQYF
TRBV20-1	-	-	TRBJ1-1	TGCAGTTCCAGGGCGGATGGAGACGAAGCTTTCTTT	CSSRADGDEAFF
TRBV29-1	-	-	TRBJ2-5	TGCAGCGTTGAGGGGGGCGGCCAAGTAGAGACCCAGTACTTC	CSVEGGGQVETQYF